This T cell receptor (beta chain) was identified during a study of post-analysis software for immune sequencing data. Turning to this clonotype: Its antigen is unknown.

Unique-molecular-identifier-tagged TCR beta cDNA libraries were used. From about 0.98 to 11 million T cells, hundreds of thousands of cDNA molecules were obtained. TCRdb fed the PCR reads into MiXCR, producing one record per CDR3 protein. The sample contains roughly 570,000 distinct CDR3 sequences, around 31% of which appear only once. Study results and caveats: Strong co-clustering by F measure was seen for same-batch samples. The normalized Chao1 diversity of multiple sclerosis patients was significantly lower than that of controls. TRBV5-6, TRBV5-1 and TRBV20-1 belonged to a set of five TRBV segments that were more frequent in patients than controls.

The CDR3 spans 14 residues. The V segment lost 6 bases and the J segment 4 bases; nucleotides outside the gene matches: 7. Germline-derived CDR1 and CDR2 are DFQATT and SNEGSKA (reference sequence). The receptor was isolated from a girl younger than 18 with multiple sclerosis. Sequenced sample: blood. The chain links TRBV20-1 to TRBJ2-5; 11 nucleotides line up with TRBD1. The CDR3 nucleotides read TGCAGTGCGCACCCGGGACAGGGGGGAGAGACCCAGTACTTC. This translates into CSAHPGQGGETQYF.